Each of the 25 T cell receptor beta chains below was sequenced from the same sample in a study of control samples from healthy donors and cancer patients (dated by TCRdb to the early 2020s). To prepare the library, the immunoSEQ multiplex PCR assay was applied. Sourced from immuneACCESS, this table was stored by TCRdb with only in-frame sequences that have V and J called. A share of the clones is absent; for the studies checked, an unresolved V gene accounts for under half, and the remainder has no known explanation. Within this sample are over 70,000 clones, with roughly nine tenths of them counted one time only. The top ten constitute roughly 7.6% of the sample. Sequencing used blood. The receptors come from a woman aged 55-70 years in good health.

This rearrangement joins TRBV4-3 to TRBJ2-7; D unresolved. V was pared by 1 base and J by 0 bases, with 7 bases between. Germline V gene sequence: CDR1 LGHNA, CDR2 YSLEER. CDR3 length: 14 residues. The CDR3 reads CASSQVAGSYEQYF. CDR3 coding DNA: TGCGCCAGCAGCCAAGTGGCCGGCTCCTACGAGCAGTACTTC.

The rearrangement uses TRBV19 and TRBJ1-5; D is ambiguous. Trimming shortened V by 1 base and J by 0 bases, and 10 bases separated the two germline ends. The CDR3 sequence is 16 residues long. The germline V gene has CDR1 LNHDA and CDR2 SQIVND (reference sequence). CDR3: CASSIVRQASNQPQHF. The CDR3 DNA is TGTGCCAGTAGTATAGTTCGGCAGGCTAGCAATCAGCCCCAGCATTTT.

The chain is built from TRBV4-1 and TRBJ1-1, with D perhaps TRBD1 (6 bases). The CDR3 loop spans 14 amino acids. The V end was cut by 6 bases, the J end by 1 base, with 12 bases between. The germline V gene encodes CDR1 MGHRA and CDR2 YSYEKL. In DNA form, the CDR3 reads TGCGCCAGCAGGAGGGACAACGGGAACACTGAAGCTTTCTTT. Amino acid sequence: CASRRDNGNTEAFF.

The chain is built from TRBV3-1 (or the pseudogene TRBV3-2) and TRBJ2-3; 7 bases are shared with TRBD2. The CDR3 is 15 amino acids. CDR1 and CDR2 from the germline V gene are LGHDT and YNNKEL (reference sequence). J gave up 0 bases and V 2 bases, and 2 bases lay outside the gene matches. This CDR3 reads CASSQNSGSTDTQYF. Written as DNA, the CDR3 is TGTGCCAGCAGCCAAAATAGCGGGAGCACAGATACGCAGTATTTT.

The gene calls are TRBV5-1 and TRBJ1-4; D unclear. The CDR3 is 15 residues long. V lost 4 bases and J 8 bases, leaving 18 bases between the germline ends. Germline V gene sequence: CDR1 SGHRS, CDR2 YFSETQ. CDR3: CASSTLHNVGEKLFF. CDR3 DNA sequence: TGCGCCAGCAGCACCCTCCACAACGTCGGGGAAAAACTGTTTTTT.

V and J are TRBV19 and TRBJ2-7; 9 bases are shared with TRBD2. This CDR3 comprises 18 residues. Trimming removed 9 bases from V and 2 bases from J; junction bases left unmatched: 20. CDR1 is LNHDA, CDR2 SQIVND, per germline (reference sequence). The CDR3 region has the DNA TGTGCCAGCTCCGCAGGTGCGGGAGGGCCTCAATTTCCCTACGAGCAGTACTTC. It specifies CASSAGAGGPQFPYEQYF.

The rearrangement links TRBV6-5 to TRBJ1-2; 7 nucleotides align to TRBD1. The germline CDR1 and CDR2 sequences are MNHEY and SVGAGI. The CDR3 spans 13 residues. Trimming cost V 2 bases and J 8 bases; bases outside gene matches: 5. The chain's CDR3 is CASSYNRGSGYTF. CDR3 nucleotides: TGTGCCAGCAGTTACAACAGGGGTTCCGGCTACACCTTC.

The CDR3 reads CASSLRGSYNEQFF. The CDR3 DNA is TGTGCCAGCAGCTTAAGGGGATCCTACAATGAGCAGTTCTTC. The chain joins TRBV7-2 to TRBJ2-1; maybe TRBD1 (5 bases). Germline CDR1 reads SGHTA; CDR2 reads FQGNSA. Trimming stripped 2 bases from V and 1 base from J, with 6 bases between. The CDR3 spans 14 residues. Complete variable domain (other parts from reference TRBV7-2 and TRBJ2-1): GAGVSQSPSNKVTEKGKDVELRCDPISGHTALYWYRQSLGQGLEFLIYFQGNSAPDKSGLPSDRFSAERTGGSVSTLTIQRTQQEDSAVYLCASSLRGSYNEQFFGPGTRLTVL.

The genes are TRBV5-6 and TRBJ2-3; 11 bases are a match to TRBD1. This CDR3 has 16 residues. In germline, CDR1 is SGHDT, CDR2 YYEEEE. With 5 bases clipped from V and 8 bases from J, the junction kept 13 bases outside the gene matches. This CDR3 is CASRPGTGGVLRTQYF. DNA for the CDR3: TGTGCCAGCAGACCTGGGACAGGGGGAGTTTTACGTACGCAGTATTTT.

V usage is TRBV11-2 and J usage is TRBJ2-5, with TRBD1 as a possible D gene (6 bases). The CDR3 totals 13 residues. V was shortened by 4 bases and J by 5 bases, with 11 bases between the two germline ends. CDR1 SGHAT and CDR2 FQNNGV come from the germline V gene. Here the CDR3 DNA reads TGTGCCAGCAGCTCCACAGGGTCTGAGACCCAGTACTTC. Protein product: CASSSTGSETQYF.

The chain recombines TRBV4-2 with TRBJ1-1; D gene unclear. From germline, CDR1 is LGHNA and CDR2 YNFKEQ. V was cut by 0 bases and J by 8 bases, with 7 bases left in between. The CDR3 runs 12 residues. CDR3 protein: CASSQERREAFF. Written as DNA, the CDR3 is TGTGCCAGCAGCCAAGAGAGGAGAGAAGCTTTCTTT.

The rearrangement links TRBV2 to TRBJ2-1; no definite D call. Trimming removed 3 bases from V and 4 bases from J, with 10 bases in between. Germline CDR1 is SNHLY and CDR2 is FYNNEI. The CDR3 spans 14 residues. The CDR3 DNA reads TGTGCCAGCAGTGATCTAGGAGTTTACAATGAGCAGTTCTTC. Its protein is CASSDLGVYNEQFF.

This chain uses TRBV4-2 with TRBJ1-4; the match to TRBD1 covers 7 bases. Trimming removed 3 bases from V and 5 bases from J; junction bases left unmatched: 6. There are 15 residues in the CDR3. Germline CDR1 LGHNA, CDR2 YNFKEQ. CDR3 region: CASSQPGTVNEKLFF. The CDR3, as DNA: TGTGCCAGCAGCCAGCCCGGGACAGTGAATGAAAAACTGTTTTTT.

V gene TRBV4-1 combines with J gene TRBJ1-5, with D uncertain. CDR3 length equals 12 residues. V lost 6 bases and J lost 7, with 10 bases in between. Germline assignment: CDR1 MGHRA and CDR2 YSYEKL. CDR3 nucleotides: TGCGCCAGCAGTACCGCCGGGCAGCCCCAGCATTTT. It encodes CASSTAGQPQHF.

V and J are TRBV7-2 and TRBJ2-1; D uncertain. Trimming removed 2 bases at V and 10 bases at J, with 12 bases between. Germline CDR1 reads SGHTA; CDR2 reads FQGNSA. The CDR3 is 13 amino acids. The CDR3 region is CASSLLSLREQFF. The CDR3, as DNA: TGTGCCAGCAGCTTACTTTCGCTGCGGGAGCAGTTCTTC. The entire variable domain, with the rest obtained from reference TRBV7-2 and TRBJ2-1, is as follows: GAGVSQSPSNKVTEKGKDVELRCDPISGHTALYWYRQSLGQGLEFLIYFQGNSAPDKSGLPSDRFSAERTGGSVSTLTIQRTQQEDSAVYLCASSLLSLREQFFGPGTRLTVL.

This chain joins TRBV12-3 or TRBV12-4 and TRBJ2-7; D is unclear. V gave up 2 bases and J gave up 0 bases, with 5 bases separating them. The CDR3 sequence is 13 residues long. CDR3 sequence (DNA): TGTGCCAGCAGTTTAAAGGGCTCCTACGAGCAGTACTTC. Its translation: CASSLKGSYEQYF.

The gene calls are TRBV7-3 and TRBJ2-2, with 8 positions matching TRBD1. The CDR3 is made up of 15 amino acids. CDR1 and CDR2 from the germline V gene are SGHTA and FQGTGA. Germline trimming cut 3 bases from V and 4 bases from J; bases unmatched to any gene: 4. CDR3 residues: CASSFSQGATGELFF. The CDR3 nucleotides read TGTGCCAGCAGCTTCTCCCAGGGGGCCACCGGGGAGCTGTTTTTT.

The chain is built from TRBV3-1 (or the pseudogene TRBV3-2) and TRBJ1-5; no clear D. V was pared by 1 base and J by 4 bases, with 8 bases between. The CDR3 loop spans 14 amino acids. Germline V gene sequence: CDR1 LGHDT, CDR2 YNNKEL (reference sequence). The CDR3 region has the DNA TGTGCCAGCAGCCAAGGGACGCAAAATCAGCCCCAGCATTTT. Protein product: CASSQGTQNQPQHF.

This clone appeared once. This chain connects TRBV6-4 to TRBJ1-1; perhaps TRBD1 as D (6 bases). Germline V CDR1 and CDR2: MRHNA, SNTAGT. V lost 4 bases to trimming and J lost 5 bases, with 11 bases between them. The CDR3 has 13 residues. The CDR3 here is CASSAGARTEAFF. CDR3 bases: TGTGCCAGCAGTGCGGGGGCTAGGACTGAAGCTTTCTTT.

The CDR3 bases are TGTGCCAGCAGTGAAGTAGCCCCGCCTAGCTATGGCTACACCTTC. Its protein is CASSEVAPPSYGYTF. This chain uses TRBV6-1 with TRBJ1-2; D call uncertain. Germline CDR1 MNHNS, CDR2 SASEGT. Trimming took 1 base from V and 4 from J, leaving 13 bases between them. The CDR3 consists of 15 residues.

The rearrangement uses TRBV12-3 or TRBV12-4 and TRBJ2-7, with 9 bases identical to TRBD1. CDR3 length equals 13 residues. J lost 6 bases, V lost 8 bases, and 8 bases had no gene match. The CDR3 coding sequence is TGTGCCAGCCGGGGGGACAGGGATTCCGAGCAGTACTTC. It is translated as CASRGDRDSEQYF.

J is TRBJ1-1 and V is TRBV11-2; TRBD1 agrees at 8 bases. CDR3 size: 15 residues. Germline V gives CDR1 SGHAT, CDR2 FQNNGV. V lost 1 base to trimming and J lost 7 bases; unmatched junction nucleotides: 8. In nucleotides, the CDR3 is TGTGCCAGCAGCTTAGTCAGGGGGCGAGGGGGTGAAGCTTTCTTT. This encodes CASSLVRGRGGEAFF.

This clone has just a few counts. Other DNA sequences within the sample encode an identical CDR3. This chain joins TRBV6-2 or TRBV6-3 and TRBJ2-6; D uncertain. CDR3 length: 15 amino acids. Trimming took off 0 bases at V and 0 bases at J, with 3 bases between the two ends. Germline V gene sequence: CDR1 MNHEY, CDR2 SVGEGT. The CDR3 DNA reads TGTGCCAGCAGTTACTCGGGCTCTGGGGCCAACGTCCTGACTTTC. Its translation is CASSYSGSGANVLTF.

This rearrangement joins TRBV24-1 to TRBJ2-1; TRBD2 agrees at 11 bases. The CDR3 spans 16 residues. V shed 3 bases, J shed 7 bases, and the junction held 7 bases outside the gene matches. Germline V CDR1 and CDR2: KGHDR, SFDVKD. CDR3 amino acids: CATSDATSGKRNEQFF. CDR3 DNA: TGTGCCACCAGTGATGCGACTAGCGGGAAGAGGAATGAGCAGTTCTTC.

This chain uses TRBV7-8 with TRBJ2-3; 8 bases are shared with TRBD1. Per the germline V gene, CDR1 is SGHVS and CDR2 is FQNEAQ. J was trimmed by 12 bases and V by 3 bases; bases with no gene match: 11. The CDR3 length is 14 residues. The CDR3, as DNA: TGTGCCAGCAGCTTCAGTGGGCAGGGGGCGTCTCAGTATTTT. Amino acid sequence: CASSFSGQGASQYF.